The 20 T cell receptor beta chains given below trace back to one sample, sequenced in a study of T cells in Graves' hyperthyroidism and ophthalmopathy. The CDR3 regions of TCR beta were amplified from RNA transcripts. TCR CDR3 regions were first amplified by RT-PCR with HTBI primers. TCRdb redid the calling of the multiplex PCR reads with MiXCR, one entry per CDR3 protein. Of over 500,000 distinct CDR3 sequences listed, 14% are singletons. The sequenced sample consisted of blood. These receptors all come from a woman aged 35 to 49 with Graves' hyperthyroidism.

There are many counts of this clonotype. The V gene is TRBV7-3, the J gene TRBJ2-3, with 9 positions matching TRBD2. This CDR3 has 15 residues. Looked up from germline, CDR1 is SGHTA and CDR2 is FQGTGA. The junction had 4 bases not matched to a gene; V was cut back by 2 bases and J by 4 bases. The CDR3 loop is CASSLRTSEADTQYF. DNA of the CDR3: TGTGCCAGCAGCTTACGGACTAGCGAGGCAGATACGCAGTATTTT.

The rearrangement links TRBV7-3 to TRBJ1-1, with D hard to call. The V gene lost 5 bases and the J gene lost 6 bases, with 13 bases spanning the gap. The germline V gene has CDR1 SGHTA and CDR2 FQGTGA. This CDR3 is built from 13 residues. The CDR3 DNA sequence: TGTGCCAGCAGCACCTCGGGAATCCCTGAAGCTTTCTTT. Amino acid sequence: CASSTSGIPEAFF.

This clonotype came up many times. V is TRBV4-2 and J is TRBJ2-5; TRBD2 aligns across 13 bases. Trimming took 0 bases from V and 3 from J; bases not matched to a gene: 4. The CDR3 is 17 residues long. The germline V gene has CDR1 LGHNA and CDR2 YNFKEQ. For the CDR3, the DNA is TGTGCCAGCAGCCAAGAGGGACTAGCGGGATTGGAAGAGACCCAGTACTTC. Amino acids: CASSQEGLAGLEETQYF.

This clonotype was picked up many times. The chain combines TRBV20-1 with TRBJ2-5; D is perhaps TRBD2 (6 bases). Trimming removed 2 bases from V and 5 bases from J, with 12 bases in between. Germline values: CDR1 DFQATT, CDR2 SNEGSKA (reference sequence). CDR3 length: 13 residues. CDR3 loop: CSARMLAFETQYF. The CDR3 nucleotides are TGCAGTGCTAGAATGCTAGCGTTTGAGACCCAGTACTTC.

There are many counts of this clonotype. V usage is TRBV5-8 and J usage is TRBJ2-5, with 11 bases matching TRBD1. The V gene's germline CDR1 is SGHTS and CDR2 YDEGEE. The CDR3 is made up of 15 amino acids. Germline trimming cut 2 bases from V and 2 bases from J; bases unmatched to any gene: 2. The CDR3 sequence: CASSFGQGAQETQYF. The CDR3 bases are TGTGCCAGCAGCTTCGGACAGGGGGCACAAGAGACCCAGTACTTC.

This clonotype has just a few counts. The V gene is TRBV29-1, the J gene TRBJ2-3; 7 bases align to TRBD2. The CDR3 runs to 14 residues. Germline assignment: CDR1 SQVTM and CDR2 ANQGSEA. The junction had 8 bases not matched to a gene; V was cut back by 1 base and J by 7 bases. CDR3 region: CSVEVRGRAYTQYF. The CDR3 bases are TGCAGCGTTGAAGTCAGAGGGAGGGCCTATACGCAGTATTTT.

The rearrangement links TRBV9 to TRBJ2-7; D might be TRBD1 (5 bases). The germline CDR1 and CDR2 sequences are SGDLS and YYNGEE. V shed 6 bases and J shed 0 bases, with 16 bases lying between them. CDR3 length: 15 residues. This chain's CDR3 is CASTPGATPSYEQYF. DNA of the CDR3: TGTGCCAGCACCCCTGGGGCGACGCCCTCCTACGAGCAGTACTTC.

The chain is built from TRBV12-3 or TRBV12-4 and TRBJ2-1, with 15 bases fitting TRBD2. CDR3 length: 17 residues. Trimming cost V 3 bases and J 6 bases; bases outside gene matches: 6. The CDR3 is CASSFRGLAGGPNEQFF. CDR3 in DNA: TGTGCCAGCAGTTTCCGAGGACTAGCGGGAGGGCCCAATGAGCAGTTCTTC.

This chain connects TRBV10-2 to TRBJ1-5; no clear D. Trimming pared 7 bases from V and 0 bases from J, leaving 7 bases between. The CDR3 has 13 residues. CDR1 is WSHSY and CDR2 is SAAADI in the germline V gene. CDR3 DNA sequence: TGCGCCAGCAAGATGAATAGCAATCAGCCCCAGCATTTT. This encodes CASKMNSNQPQHF.

V and J are TRBV10-3 and TRBJ2-7; D remains unclear. Between the trimmed V and J ends, which lost 6 bases and 5 bases, there was a span of 14 bases. The CDR3 totals 13 residues. CDR1 and CDR2 from the germline V gene are ENHRY and SYGVKD. The CDR3 DNA follows: TGTGCCATCAGCCAGGTGAGCTACCACGAGCAGTACTTC. Its translation: CAISQVSYHEQYF.

This clonotype was observed at least ten times. The rearrangement uses TRBV29-1 and TRBJ2-3; 7 bases align to TRBD2. The length of the CDR3 is 15 residues. Losses at the gene ends were 6 bases for V and 4 bases for J; bases not matched to a gene: 13. Germline lookup yields CDR1 SQVTM and CDR2 ANQGSEA. CDR3 region: CSVPGGSGLADTQYF. The CDR3 region has the DNA TGCAGCGTCCCCGGTGGTAGCGGGCTCGCAGATACGCAGTATTTT.

This clonotype has a handful of counts. The rearrangement uses TRBV4-1 and TRBJ2-2, with 10 bases fitting TRBD1. Germline V CDR1 and CDR2: MGHRA, YSYEKL. The CDR3 has 15 residues. J lost 7 bases, V lost 5 bases, and 7 bases had no gene match. The CDR3 reads CASSFDRGRDGELFF. The DNA for the CDR3 is TGCGCCAGCAGCTTCGACAGGGGGCGCGACGGGGAGCTGTTTTTT.

At least ten counts were recorded for this clonotype. The chain joins TRBV20-1 to TRBJ2-7, with 7 positions matching TRBD1. Per the germline V gene, CDR1 is DFQATT and CDR2 is SNEGSKA (reference sequence). This CDR3 is built from 14 residues. V shed 3 bases and J 2 bases; nucleotides not matched to a gene: 7. As DNA, the CDR3 is TGCAGTGCTAGCCGACAGGGCTTCCCCTACGAGCAGTACTTC. Its translation: CSASRQGFPYEQYF.

This clonotype was seen more than once but under ten times. The V and J genes are TRBV5-1 and TRBJ2-1; D unresolved. The CDR3 sequence is 14 residues long. Trimming shortened V by 0 bases and J by 5 bases, and 9 bases separated the two germline ends. The germline V gene encodes CDR1 SGHRS and CDR2 YFSETQ. The CDR3 region is CASSLGSGNNEQFF. CDR3 in DNA: TGCGCCAGCAGCTTGGGTTCTGGCAACAATGAGCAGTTCTTC.

A few counts support this clonotype. This rearrangement joins TRBV29-1 to TRBJ2-1, with D perhaps TRBD1 (6 bases). This CDR3 has 14 amino acids. The germline V and J ends were trimmed by 4 bases and 1 base, with 11 bases remaining between them. CDR1 SQVTM and CDR2 ANQGSEA come from the germline V gene. Written as DNA, the CDR3 is TGCAGCGTTGGACAGGACCAATCCTACAATGAGCAGTTCTTC. Protein: CSVGQDQSYNEQFF.

This clonotype has at least ten counts. V is TRBV30 and J is TRBJ1-1; D not certain. The CDR3 contains 12 residues. Germline loops: CDR1 GTSNPN, CDR2 SVGIG (reference sequence). Between the trimmed V and J ends, which lost 1 base and 0 bases, there was a span of 3 bases. The CDR3 is CAWSEMNTEAFF. The CDR3 DNA is TGTGCCTGGAGTGAGATGAACACTGAAGCTTTCTTT.

In DNA, the CDR3 is TGTGCCATCAGTGAAGGGCAGCCGGGGGCTGGCTACACCTTC. It translates to CAISEGQPGAGYTF. The chain combines TRBV10-3 with TRBJ1-2; TRBD1 is a possible D gene (6 bases). Deletions cut 3 bases from V and 7 bases from J, with 15 bases between. This CDR3 comprises 14 residues. Germline CDR1 and CDR2: ENHRY and SYGVKD.

This clonotype was observed many times. This chain uses TRBV12-3 or TRBV12-4 with TRBJ1-5; D not certain. The CDR3 totals 13 residues. V dropped 6 bases and J dropped 3 bases, with 9 bases sitting between them. CDR3 in DNA: TGTGCCAGCAGCCGTGGGTTCAATCAGCCCCAGCATTTT. Its protein is CASSRGFNQPQHF.

This clonotype was counted at least ten times. The genes are TRBV5-6 and TRBJ2-5; no reliable D call. Between the trimmed V and J ends, which lost 1 base and 6 bases, there was a span of 13 bases. The germline V gene encodes CDR1 SGHDT and CDR2 YYEEEE. This CDR3 contains 14 residues. The CDR3 region has the DNA TGTGCCAGCAGCTTGTTTTTCGGTCAGAAGACCCAGTACTTC. Its protein is CASSLFFGQKTQYF. Full variable domain (missing parts from reference TRBV5-6 and TRBJ2-5): DAGVTQSPTHLIKTRGQQVTLRCSPKSGHDTVSWYQQALGQGPQFIFQYYEEEERQRGNFPDRFSGHQFPNYSSELNVNALLLGDSALYLCASSLFFGQKTQYFGPGTRLLVL.

This clonotype is a singleton in its sample. Possible read error: a much larger clone is one base away. This chain joins TRBV3-1 and TRBJ2-1; possibly TRBD1 for D (5 bases). This CDR3 has 18 amino acids. Germline assignment: CDR1 LGHDT and CDR2 YNNKEL (reference sequence). The CDR3 here is CASGQDPTGQEAYNEQFF. The CDR3, as DNA: TGTGCCAGCGGCCAAGATCCAACTGGACAAGAGGCCTACAATGAGCAGTTCTTC.